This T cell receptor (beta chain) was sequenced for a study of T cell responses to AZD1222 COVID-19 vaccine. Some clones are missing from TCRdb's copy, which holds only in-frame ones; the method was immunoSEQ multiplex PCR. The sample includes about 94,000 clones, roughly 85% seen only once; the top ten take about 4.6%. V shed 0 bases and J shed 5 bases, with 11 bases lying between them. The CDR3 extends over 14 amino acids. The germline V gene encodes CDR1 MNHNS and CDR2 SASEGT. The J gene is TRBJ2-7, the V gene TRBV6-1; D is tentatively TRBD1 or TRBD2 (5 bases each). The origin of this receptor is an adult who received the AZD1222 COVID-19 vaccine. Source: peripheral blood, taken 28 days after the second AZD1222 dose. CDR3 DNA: TGTGCCAGCAGTGAAGCGAGGGACCGCGACGAGCAGTACTTC. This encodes CASSEARDRDEQYF.